These 28 T cell receptor beta chains share one sample of origin, sequenced in a study of T cells expressing NK-cell markers. One entry per CDR3 protein, without DNA, is what TCRdb gives after re-calling the 5' RACE reads. This sample's table has about 260,000 distinct CDR3 sequences. The sample consisted of blood T cells: a sorted CD56 or NKG2C T cell subset, CD4+ or CD8+ T cells, or bulk PBMC T cells (not recorded which). These receptors originate from a woman aged 18-70 years in good health.

The V gene is TRBV7-8, the J gene TRBJ1-5; the TCRdb D gene call, TRBD1, has no DNA to confirm it. CDR3 length: 15 amino acids. Germline values: CDR1 SGHVS, CDR2 FQNEAQ. CDR3 residues: CASSQVDKGNQPQHF.

The J gene is TRBJ2-5, the V gene TRBV4-3; the TCRdb call, TRBD2, lacks DNA for checking. The CDR3 loop spans 16 amino acids. Germline CDR1 and CDR2: LGHNA and YSLEER. CDR3 protein: CASSQRAGGSQETQYF.

The rearrangement links TRBV19 to TRBJ2-4; TCRdb's D call, TRBD1, is unchecked because there is no DNA. CDR1 LNHDA and CDR2 SQIVND come from the germline V gene (reference sequence). The CDR3 is made up of 14 amino acids. CDR3 amino acids: CASSVRDRENIQYF.

The J gene is TRBJ2-6, the V gene TRBV4-3; TCRdb names TRBD1, which stays unverified in the absence of DNA. Germline values: CDR1 LGHNA, CDR2 YSLEER. CDR3 length equals 15 residues. The CDR3 reads CVGGSILSGANVLTF.

This chain uses TRBV7-8 with TRBJ2-3; the TCRdb D gene call, TRBD2, has no DNA to confirm it. The length of the CDR3 is 16 residues. The germline CDR1 and CDR2 sequences are SGHVS and FQNEAQ. CDR3 sequence: CASSFLLAGSTDTQYF.

The chain joins TRBV20-1 to TRBJ2-1. Germline-derived CDR1 and CDR2 are DFQATT and SNEGSKA (reference sequence). The CDR3 length is 12 residues. The CDR3 sequence is CSASEGYNEQFF.

The V call is TRBV6-5, the J call TRBJ2-1. This CDR3 contains 12 residues. Germline-derived CDR1 and CDR2 are MNHEY and SVGAGI. The CDR3 spells CASTVAYNEQFF.

The chain is built from TRBV6-5 and TRBJ1-1. CDR3 length: 13 amino acids. Per germline, CDR1 MNHEY and CDR2 SVGAGI. CDR3 sequence: CASSYHSNTEAFF.

The chain couples TRBV5-1 to TRBJ2-1; TCRdb's assignment of TRBD1 cannot be checked, as there is no DNA. Germline V gives CDR1 SGHRS, CDR2 YFSETQ. The CDR3 totals 14 residues. This chain's CDR3 is CATPGTGLSNEQFF.

The chain links TRBV7-2 to TRBJ2-7; without DNA, the TCRdb call of TRBD1 cannot be checked. The CDR3 spans 13 residues. Germline V gives CDR1 SGHTA, CDR2 FQGNSA. Here the CDR3 reads CASRDTNSYEQYF.

This rearrangement joins TRBV4-3 to TRBJ2-7; TCRdb outputs TRBD1, but without DNA this stays unchecked. The CDR3 is 16 amino acids. CDR1 is LGHNA and CDR2 is YSLEER in the germline V gene. This CDR3 is CASSQDSAARTYEQYF.

CDR3 sequence reads: CASSLDREVDTQYF. The chain employs TRBV12-3 or TRBV12-4 and TRBJ2-3; TCRdb indicates TRBD1, and absent DNA this call remains unverified. The CDR3 extends over 14 amino acids.

The genes are TRBV9 and TRBJ1-6. This CDR3 has 12 residues. Germline CDR1 SGDLS, CDR2 YYNGEE. CDR3 amino acids: CASSLLGSPLHF.

The J gene is TRBJ2-3, the V gene TRBV20-1; without DNA, the TCRdb call of TRBD2 cannot be checked. The CDR3 spans 15 residues. Germline values: CDR1 DFQATT, CDR2 SNEGSKA (reference sequence). The CDR3 loop reads CSARGLAGDTDTQYF.

The gene calls are TRBV28 and TRBJ1-4. The CDR3 has 13 residues. Germline V gene sequence: CDR1 MDHEN, CDR2 SYDVKM. Here the CDR3 reads CASSLVGNEKLFF.

V gene TRBV12-3 or TRBV12-4 combines with J gene TRBJ1-2. This CDR3 comprises 13 residues. The CDR3 region is CASRTTGLYGYTF.

This chain joins TRBV9 and TRBJ2-1; TCRdb proposes TRBD2, but this gene call is untestable without DNA. Germline values: CDR1 SGDLS, CDR2 YYNGEE. The CDR3 totals 16 residues. The CDR3 protein is CASSTTSGPSYNEQFF.

This chain joins TRBV7-8 and TRBJ1-2; with no DNA, the TCRdb D assignment of TRBD1 cannot be verified. The CDR3 runs 16 residues. Germline V gene sequence: CDR1 SGHVS, CDR2 FQNEAQ. The CDR3 sequence is CASSLGRQGRFNGYTF.

This sequence joins TRBV5-1 and TRBJ2-1; TCRdb proposes TRBD2, but this gene call is untestable without DNA. The germline V gene encodes CDR1 SGHRS and CDR2 YFSETQ. The CDR3 is made up of 19 amino acids. The chain's CDR3 is CASRGLAGGRNHSYNEQFF.

This chain connects TRBV30 to TRBJ2-5. There are 12 residues in the CDR3. Germline V gene data show CDR1 as GTSNPN and CDR2 as SVGIG (reference sequence). The CDR3 reads CAWSVRQETQYF. Filled out from reference TRBV30 and TRBJ2-5, the complete variable domain reads SQTIHQWPATLVQPVGSPLSLECTVEGTSNPNLYWYRQAAGRGLQLLFYSVGIGQISSEVPQNLSASRPQDRQFILSSKKLLLSDSGFYLCAWSVRQETQYFGPGTRLLVL.

The CDR3 protein is CASSDAAVQGLDEAFF. The chain links TRBV19 to TRBJ1-1; the TCRdb D gene call, TRBD1, has no DNA to confirm it. The CDR3 contains 16 residues. Germline CDR1 is LNHDA and CDR2 is SQIVND (reference sequence).

V and J are TRBV10-3 and TRBJ2-1; TCRdb lists TRBD2, though no DNA is available to test this call. The CDR3 spans 15 residues. Germline V gene data show CDR1 as ENHRY and CDR2 as SYGVKD. The CDR3 spells CAISESASGVNEQFF.

The chain joins TRBV12-3 or TRBV12-4 to TRBJ2-5; the D gene TCRdb calls, TRBD1, cannot be checked with no DNA. The CDR3 sequence is 14 residues long. This CDR3 reads CASSFGAAQETQYF.

The chain employs TRBV10-1 and TRBJ2-3; TCRdb names TRBD1, which stays unverified in the absence of DNA. The CDR3 is 14 amino acids. CDR1 and CDR2 from the germline V gene are WNHNN and SYGVQD (reference sequence). CDR3 loop: CASSLTGRGDTQYF.

This chain connects TRBV25-1 to TRBJ2-5. The germline V gene encodes CDR1 MGHDK and CDR2 SYGVNS. This CDR3 comprises 13 residues. The CDR3 loop is CASSDVNQETQYF.

The chain is built from TRBV6-5 and TRBJ1-4; TCRdb gives TRBD1 as the D gene, but with no DNA this cannot be confirmed. This CDR3 spans 11 amino acids. Per germline, CDR1 MNHEY and CDR2 SVGAGI. CDR3 sequence: CATPANEKLFF.

V is TRBV7-8 and J is TRBJ2-3. CDR1 SGHVS and CDR2 FQNEAQ come from the germline V gene. The CDR3 spans 14 residues. The CDR3 is CASSPVRFSDTQYF.

The V gene is TRBV5-6, the J gene TRBJ2-4. Germline values: CDR1 SGHDT, CDR2 YYEEEE. CDR3 length: 18 residues. The CDR3 loop reads CASSFHSTLSQAKNIQYF.